The present T cell receptor (beta chain) was sequenced within a study of identifying expanded T cells in peripheral blood. Study findings and constraints: Over approximately two and four weeks, about 15 and 18 clones changed, versus 1.2 between replicates. Across healthy donors, higher total template counts meant significantly greater approximately two-week count variance.

The junction had 8 bases not matched to a gene; V was cut back by 4 bases and J by 7 bases. The CDR3 contains 15 residues. Germline CDR1 is MNHNS and CDR2 is SASEGT. Remarks on this clone: The antigen is not known.

Clones were sequenced by immunoSEQ multiplex PCR, and TCRdb holds only the in-frame ones, with some missing. The table includes more than 50,000 clones, about four fifths detected once. Collection occurred without any documented infections or immune events in donors. The chain uses TRBV6-1 and TRBJ2-3; 10 positions agree with TRBD1. Sample: blood. The clonotype originates from a person aged 18 to 75 in good health. DNA of the CDR3: TGTGCCAGCAGTGCACAAGCGGGACAGGGGAATACGCAGTATTTT. Its protein product is CASSAQAGQGNTQYF.